The 32 T cell receptor beta chains in this list originate from one sample, sequenced in a study of blood T cells in healthy people across ages. The second PCR ran about 6 to 11 cycles with a sample-barcoded 5' primer and J-beta primers. From the 5' RACE reads, TCRdb called clonotypes with MiXCR, one entry per CDR3 protein. The sample includes around 900,000 distinct CDR3 sequences, 25% to 30% of them seen just once. The sequencing sample was made of blood. These receptors originate from a woman older than 75 in good health.

This sequence joins TRBV6-5 and TRBJ1-2; 9 bases map to TRBD1. Per germline, CDR1 MNHEY and CDR2 SVGAGI. The CDR3 sequence is 16 residues long. With V trimmed by 0 bases and J by 5 bases, 7 bases remained unmatched. CDR3 bases: TGTGCCAGCAGTTACTCGGATTCCGGACAGGGGTATGGCTACACCTTC. It encodes CASSYSDSGQGYGYTF.

This chain joins TRBV12-3 or TRBV12-4 and TRBJ2-5, with D perhaps matching TRBD1 or TRBD2 (6 bases each). The J call may be incorrect, as the DNA end agrees better with TRBJ2-7. The length of the CDR3 is 13 residues. The CDR3, as DNA: TGTGCCAGCAGTTTAATCAGGGGAGGCGAGCAGTACTTC. It specifies CASSLIRGGEQYF.

A remark on this clonotype: A read error may account for a junction end that differs from germline. The gene calls are TRBV6-1 and TRBJ2-1, with TRBD1 matching 7 bases. Per germline, CDR1 MNHNS and CDR2 SASEGT. The CDR3 totals 15 residues. In DNA form, the CDR3 reads TGTGCCAGCAGTGGACAGGGTGCCCCCTACAATGAGCAGGTCTTC. Its translation is CASSGQGAPYNEQVF.

Concerning this clonotype itself: A much bigger clone sits one base away, suggesting this may be a read error. The chain uses TRBV18 and TRBJ2-1, with 7 bases matching TRBD1. The CDR3 covers 15 residues. Germline values: CDR1 KGHSH, CDR2 LQKENI. The trim removed 0 bases at V and 6 bases at J, leaving 5 bases unmatched. The CDR3 DNA sequence: TGTGCCAGCTCACCACCTTTGACAGGGCGCAATGAGCAGTTCTTC. As protein: CASSPPLTGRNEQFF.

This clonotype was recorded a few times. The chain recombines TRBV7-2 with TRBJ2-2; D is unresolved. The germline V gene has CDR1 SGHTA and CDR2 FQGNSA. The CDR3 length is 13 residues. Between the trimmed V and J ends, which lost 5 bases and 0 bases, there was a span of 4 bases. The CDR3 is CASSPTNTGELFF. The CDR3 DNA reads as TGTGCCAGCAGCCCAACGAACACCGGGGAGCTGTTTTTT.

This clonotype has only a few counts. The rearrangement uses TRBV6-5 and TRBJ2-7; D may be TRBD1 (5 bases). CDR1 is MNHEY, CDR2 SVGAGI, per germline. The V and J ends lost 7 bases and 0 bases respectively, with 10 bases between them. This CDR3 region has 13 residues. DNA of the CDR3: TGTGCCAGCAAACAGGTGAACTCCTACGAGCAGTACTTC. Translation gives CASKQVNSYEQYF.

About this clonotype: The junction and the germline gene differ at one end; a read error may be behind it. J is TRBJ1-2 and V is TRBV28; perhaps TRBD1 as D (6 bases). Germline V lookup: CDR1 MDHEN, CDR2 SYDVKM. The CDR3 has 15 residues. CDR3 sequence: CACSNSPGTPYGYTF. The CDR3 nucleotides read TGTGCCTGCAGCAATTCCCCCGGGACACCTTATGGCTACACCTTC.

There are many counts of this clonotype. The rearrangement links TRBV7-9 to TRBJ2-7, with 7 bases aligning to TRBD2. The germline gives CDR1 SEHNR, CDR2 FQNEAQ (reference sequence). V trimming: 3 bases; J trimming: 4 bases; junction bases outside the gene matches: 9. The CDR3 runs to 15 residues. This CDR3 reads CASSLLAGVLYEQYF. CDR3 coding DNA: TGTGCCAGCAGCTTGCTGGCGGGGGTCCTTTACGAGCAGTACTTC.

This clonotype was recorded a few times. A junction end diverges from the germline sequence, so it may reflect a read error. This chain joins TRBV14 and TRBJ2-7; 11 nucleotides match TRBD1. The germline V gene has CDR1 SGHDN and CDR2 FVKESK. The CDR3 covers 17 residues. CDR3 sequence: CAGSQTLGTGGSYEQYF. CDR3 in DNA: TGTGCCGGCAGCCAAACCCTCGGGACAGGGGGCTCCTACGAGCAGTACTTC.

The chain has TRBV2 and TRBJ2-1, with D perhaps given as TRBD1 or TRBD2 (5 bases each). The V and J ends lost 5 bases and 10 bases respectively, with 15 bases between them. The V gene's germline CDR1 is SNHLY and CDR2 FYNNEI. The CDR3 consists of 13 residues. CDR3 bases: TGTGCCAGCAGTCCCCCATTGTGGGGGGAGCAGTTCTTC. This gives the protein CASSPPLWGEQFF.

This clonotype came up a few times. The chain couples TRBV2 to TRBJ2-3; 8 bases fit TRBD2. CDR3 length equals 15 residues. CDR1 is SNHLY, CDR2 FYNNEI, per germline. V trimming: 4 bases; J trimming: 2 bases; junction bases outside the gene matches: 5. The CDR3 is CASSVQRGFTDTQYF. The CDR3 DNA reads as TGTGCCAGCAGTGTCCAGCGGGGGTTCACAGATACGCAGTATTTT.

This clonotype was counted only a few times. At one end, the junction sequence differs from germline, possibly due to a read error. V usage is TRBV3-1 and J usage is TRBJ1-2; D gene ambiguous. CDR1 and CDR2 from the germline V gene are LGHDT and YNNKEL (reference sequence). The CDR3 consists of 13 residues. CDR3 sequence reads: CVSSQGGSQGYTF. The CDR3 coding sequence is TGTGTCAGCAGCCAAGGCGGCTCCCAGGGCTACACCTTC. Filled out from reference TRBV3-1 and TRBJ1-2, the complete variable domain reads DTAVSQTPKYLVTQMGNDKSIKCEQNLGHDTMYWYKQDSKKFLKIMFSYNNKELIINETVPNRFSPKSPDKAHLNLHINSLELGDSAVYFCVSSQGGSQGYTFGSGTRLTVV.

The chain joins TRBV20-1 to TRBJ1-2; D remains ambiguous. Germline CDR1 is DFQATT and CDR2 is SNEGSKA (reference sequence). Between the trimmed V and J ends, which lost 7 bases and 5 bases, there was a span of 26 bases. This CDR3 spans 16 amino acids. CDR3 protein: CSVSSQSRTVDYGYTF. CDR3 bases: TGCAGTGTTAGTAGCCAATCCAGGACGGTCGATTATGGCTACACCTTC.

In its sample, this clonotype was seen many times. The V and J genes are TRBV12-3 or TRBV12-4 and TRBJ2-1; 12 nucleotides line up with TRBD2. Trimming at V came to 6 bases and at J to 3 bases, leaving 6 bases not matched to a gene. CDR3 length equals 16 residues. The CDR3 reads CASSRGLAGIYNEQFF. DNA for the CDR3: TGTGCCAGCAGCCGAGGACTAGCGGGGATCTACAATGAGCAGTTCTTC.

The rearrangement links TRBV20-1 to TRBJ2-5, with D possibly TRBD1 on 6 matching bases. TRBJ2-7 explains the end of the DNA better; the J call may be wrong. Germline CDR1 is DFQATT and CDR2 is SNEGSKA (reference sequence). The CDR3 is 13 residues long. CDR3 amino acids: CSARGGQSGEQYF. CDR3 sequence (DNA): TGCAGTGCTAGAGGAGGACAGTCCGGCGAGCAGTACTTC.

This clonotype was counted ten times or more. The chain is built from TRBV7-2 and TRBJ2-7; possible D gene TRBD1, 6 bases. Trimming took 0 bases from V and 6 from J, leaving 12 bases between them. Per the germline V gene, CDR1 is SGHTA and CDR2 is FQGNSA. This CDR3 is built from 14 residues. CDR3 region: CASSLAAGTTEQYF. DNA for the CDR3: TGTGCCAGCAGCTTAGCGGCAGGGACAACCGAGCAGTACTTC.

J is TRBJ2-7 and V is TRBV28, with a possible D match to TRBD1 (5 bases). The CDR3 contains 13 residues. V lost 8 bases to trimming and J lost 0 bases, with 11 bases between them. Germline CDR1 and CDR2: MDHEN and SYDVKM. The CDR3 here is CASYDSTSYEQYF. CDR3 DNA: TGTGCCAGCTACGACAGTACCTCCTACGAGCAGTACTTC.

Many counts were recorded for this clonotype. The chain has TRBV20-1 and TRBJ2-3; 8 nucleotides match TRBD2. Germline lookup yields CDR1 DFQATT and CDR2 SNEGSKA (reference sequence). The CDR3 is 16 residues long. Germline trimming cut 1 base from V and 3 bases from J; bases unmatched to any gene: 9. In nucleotides, the CDR3 is TGCAGTGCTAGAGTAGGCCGTCGGGGGGGAACAGATACGCAGTATTTT. Amino acid sequence: CSARVGRRGGTDTQYF.

The chain has TRBV15 and TRBJ2-3, with 8 nucleotides matching TRBD2. The V gene end was trimmed by 3 bases and the J gene end by 1 base; junction bases not matched to a gene: 6. CDR1 is LNHNV, CDR2 YYDKDF, per germline (reference sequence). The CDR3 has 16 residues. The CDR3 nucleotides read TGTGCCACCAGCAGTGCGGCGGGGGGTCGCACAGATACGCAGTATTTT. Protein sequence: CATSSAAGGRTDTQYF. The complete variable domain, with remaining parts taken from reference TRBV15 and TRBJ2-3, reads DAMVIQNPRYQVTQFGKPVTLSCSQTLNHNVMYWYQQKSSQAPKLLFHYYDKDFNNEADTPDNFQSRRPNTSFCFLDIRSPGLGDTAMYLCATSSAAGGRTDTQYFGPGTRLTVL.

V is TRBV12-3 or TRBV12-4 and J is TRBJ2-3, with TRBD1 matching 7 bases. After removal of 8 bases from V and 15 bases from J, the junction contained 17 bases not matched to a gene. The CDR3 is 13 amino acids. The CDR3, as DNA: TGTGCCAGCGGGACAGTGATAGCAGATGTGCAATATTTT. Protein sequence: CASGTVIADVQYF.

There are a few counts of this clonotype. This chain joins TRBV10-3 and TRBJ2-2, with D tentatively TRBD2 (5 bases). Looked up from germline, CDR1 is ENHRY and CDR2 is SYGVKD. Trimming left V 0 bases short and J 6 bases short, with 14 bases between. This CDR3 contains 16 residues. The DNA of the CDR3 is TGTGCCATCAGTGAGTCCGGGATAGGGATAGCCGGGGAGCTGTTTTTT. As protein: CAISESGIGIAGELFF.

A word on this clonotype: A single base separates this from a much larger clone, so it may be a read error. V and J are TRBV6-2 or TRBV6-3 and TRBJ2-1; D tentatively reads TRBD1 or TRBD2 (6 bases each). The ends were cut back, 6 bases at V and 13 bases at J, with 16 bases in the middle. CDR3 size: 12 residues. Germline CDR1 is MNHEY and CDR2 is SVGEGT. The CDR3 region is CASSHREETQFF. CDR3 DNA: TGTGCCAGCAGCCACAGGGAGGAGACCCAGTTCTTC.

This clonotype was seen repeatedly, ten times or more. The gene calls are TRBV30 and TRBJ1-6, with D possibly TRBD1 on 6 matching bases. CDR3 size: 13 residues. V lost 2 bases and J 7 bases, leaving 9 bases between the germline ends. Germline V gene sequence: CDR1 GTSNPN, CDR2 SVGIG (reference sequence). The CDR3 region is CAWSTGPNSPLHF. The CDR3 DNA sequence: TGTGCCTGGAGTACAGGGCCCAATTCACCCCTCCACTTT. Full variable domain (rest looked up from reference TRBV30 and TRBJ1-6): SQTIHQWPATLVQPVGSPLSLECTVEGTSNPNLYWYRQAAGRGLQLLFYSVGIGQISSEVPQNLSASRPQDRQFILSSKKLLLSDSGFYLCAWSTGPNSPLHFGNGTRLTVT.

J is TRBJ1-2 and V is TRBV9; no clear D. Germline V lookup: CDR1 SGDLS, CDR2 YYNGEE. V lost 4 bases and J 1 base, leaving 11 bases between the germline ends. The CDR3 has 14 amino acids. The CDR3 nucleotides read TGTGCCAGCAGCATGGGCAGTCGTAACTATGGCTACACCTTC. This encodes CASSMGSRNYGYTF.

This clonotype has ten or more counts. The rearrangement joins TRBV11-2 to TRBJ2-5, with a possible D match to TRBD1 (6 bases). V gave up 1 base and J gave up 4 bases, with 13 bases separating them. The CDR3 runs 15 residues. Looked up from germline, CDR1 is SGHAT and CDR2 is FQNNGV. The CDR3 coding sequence is TGTGCCAGCAGCTTAGGCCCAGGGGCGGGAGAGACCCAGTACTTC. Its translation is CASSLGPGAGETQYF.

The chain couples TRBV20-1 to TRBJ2-2; D is perhaps TRBD1 or TRBD2 (6 bases each). Germline V gene sequence: CDR1 DFQATT, CDR2 SNEGSKA (reference sequence). V lost 7 bases to trimming and J lost 6 bases, with 15 bases between them. This CDR3 has 13 residues. The CDR3 DNA reads TGCAGTGTGGCGGGACAAACCCCCGGGGAGCTGTTTTTT. Amino acids: CSVAGQTPGELFF.

This clonotype was counted at least ten times. Here the CDR3 DNA reads TGTGCCAGCAGTTCTCACCCACTAGCGAGCACAGATACGCAGTATTTT. This codes for CASSSHPLASTDTQYF. The chain uses TRBV28 and TRBJ2-3; 7 nucleotides match TRBD2. The germline V gene has CDR1 MDHEN and CDR2 SYDVKM. The J segment lost 0 bases and the V segment lost 4 bases, leaving 7 bases of the junction unmatched. The CDR3 is made up of 16 amino acids. The full variable domain, with the rest looked up from reference TRBV28 and TRBJ2-3, is DVKVTQSSRYLVKRTGEKVFLECVQDMDHENMFWYRQDPGLGLRLIYFSYDVKMKEKGDIPEGYSVSREKKERFSLILESASTNQTSMYLCASSSHPLASTDTQYFGPGTRLTVL.

This clonotype was counted many times. The chain has TRBV10-3 and TRBJ1-2; D is undetermined. The ends were cut back, 4 bases at V and 8 bases at J, with 14 bases in the middle. The CDR3 extends over 13 amino acids. In germline, CDR1 is ENHRY, CDR2 SYGVKD. The CDR3 here is CAISGDKNNGYTF. The CDR3 DNA reads TGTGCCATCAGTGGTGACAAAAATAACGGCTACACCTTC.

This clonotype was found many times. The chain joins TRBV29-1 to TRBJ2-3; tentatively, D is TRBD2 (6 bases). Germline CDR1 reads SQVTM; CDR2 reads ANQGSEA. The CDR3 runs to 13 residues. Between the trimmed V and J ends, which lost 6 bases and 3 bases, there was a span of 13 bases. The CDR3 protein is CSVLEGQTDTQYF. In DNA form, the CDR3 reads TGCAGCGTCCTGGAGGGGCAGACAGATACGCAGTATTTT.

This clonotype was counted at least ten times. The chain couples TRBV18 to TRBJ2-5; D remains unclear. The CDR3 length is 15 residues. V was shortened by 3 bases and J by 6 bases, with 17 bases between the two germline ends. The V gene's germline CDR1 is KGHSH and CDR2 LQKENI. The DNA for the CDR3 is TGTGCCAGCTCACCCCTGGACGAGGTGTGGAAGACCCAGTACTTC. Its protein product is CASSPLDEVWKTQYF.

This clonotype has at least ten counts. The V and J genes are TRBV6-5 and TRBJ1-2, with 10 nucleotides matching TRBD1. J gave up 0 bases and V 5 bases, and 3 bases lay outside the gene matches. The germline CDR1 and CDR2 sequences are MNHEY and SVGAGI. The CDR3 runs 15 residues. CDR3 loop: CASSPGQGANYGYTF. The CDR3 coding sequence is TGTGCCAGCAGTCCTGGACAGGGGGCTAACTATGGCTACACCTTC.

DNA of the CDR3: TGTGCCAGCTCACCTGTGAGGACAGACCGATATGATACGCAGTATTTT. Residues: CASSPVRTDRYDTQYF. The chain carries TRBV18 and TRBJ2-3; D may be TRBD1 (6 bases). The CDR3 loop spans 16 amino acids. Between the trimmed V and J ends, which lost 3 bases and 6 bases, there was a span of 19 bases. The germline V gene has CDR1 KGHSH and CDR2 LQKENI.